Listed below are T cell receptor beta chains from one sample, sequenced in a study of cytomegalovirus exposure and HLA in healthy donors. Clones were sequenced by immunoSEQ multiplex PCR, and TCRdb holds only the in-frame ones, with some missing. This table has about 270,000 clones, just over 70% appearing once. Sequenced sample: PBMCs. These receptors were collected from a female donor in good health and CMV-seronegative. The CDR3 runs from the conserved cysteine through the conserved F or W. Each record gives: V gene, clone size, J gene, D gene, CDR3 protein, CDR3 DNA. A D gene is named only where the DNA matches it firmly. Clone size, where shown, is once, few, many, or a class for clones that have expanded.

v_call: TRBV27
clone_size: .
j_call: TRBJ1-1
d_call: TRBD1
cdr3_aa: CASRGDRINTEAFF
cdr3_nt: TGTGCCAGCAGGGGGGACAGAATTAACACTGAAGCTTTCTTT

v_call: TRBV27
clone_size: .
j_call: TRBJ2-7
d_call: TRBD1
cdr3_aa: CASSPGTAYEQYF
cdr3_nt: TGTGCCAGCAGTCCGGGGACAGCCTACGAGCAGTACTTC

v_call: TRBV6-4
clone_size: .
j_call: TRBJ2-1
d_call: TRBD2
cdr3_aa: CASSVTSGSRNEQFF
cdr3_nt: TGTGCCAGCAGCGTTACTAGCGGTAGTAGGAATGAGCAGTTCTTC

v_call: TRBV9
clone_size: .
j_call: TRBJ2-7
d_call: TRBD1
cdr3_aa: CASSPTGGSSYEQYF
cdr3_nt: TGTGCCAGCAGCCCAACAGGGGGGAGCTCCTACGAGCAGTACTTC

v_call: TRBV11-2
clone_size: .
j_call: TRBJ2-2
d_call: .
cdr3_aa: CASSLLRDLIGELFF
cdr3_nt: TGTGCCAGCAGCTTGTTGCGGGACCTCATCGGGGAGCTGTTTTTT

v_call: TRBV27
clone_size: few
j_call: TRBJ2-7
d_call: TRBD1
cdr3_aa: CASSLAQGGLEQYF
cdr3_nt: TGTGCCAGCAGTTTAGCACAGGGGGGCCTCGAGCAGTACTTC

v_call: TRBV5-1
clone_size: .
j_call: TRBJ2-3
d_call: TRBD2
cdr3_aa: CASSLALASGGTDTQYF
cdr3_nt: TGCGCCAGCAGCTTGGCCCTCGCTAGCGGGGGCACAGATACGCAGTATTTT

v_call: TRBV10-3
clone_size: .
j_call: TRBJ2-7
d_call: .
cdr3_aa: CAISGGQSYEQYF
cdr3_nt: TGTGCCATCAGCGGGGGACAGTCCTACGAGCAGTACTTC

v_call: TRBV7-9
clone_size: .
j_call: TRBJ2-1
d_call: TRBD2
cdr3_aa: CASSLAVAGVDEQFF
cdr3_nt: TGTGCCAGCAGCTTAGCGGTAGCGGGAGTCGATGAGCAGTTCTTC

v_call: TRBV28
clone_size: .
j_call: TRBJ2-5
d_call: .
cdr3_aa: CASSSQGVGTQYF
cdr3_nt: TGTGCCAGCAGTAGCCAGGGTGTGGGGACCCAGTACTTC